The source of this TCR beta chain is a study of T cells in Graves' hyperthyroidism and ophthalmopathy. This clonotype was observed once. Amplified TCR beta CDR3 regions derived from RNA transcripts. A first-round RT-PCR of the TCR CDR3 used the HTBI primer set. MiXCR was run by TCRdb on the multiplex PCR reads, yielding one entry per CDR3 protein. The sample yields a few hundred thousand distinct CDR3 sequences, roughly a sixth seen once. Per germline, CDR1 SNHLY and CDR2 FYNNEI. This CDR3 region has 16 residues. The J segment lost 1 base and the V segment lost 6 bases, leaving 11 bases of the junction unmatched.

The chain uses TRBV2 and TRBJ1-1; 7 bases match TRBD1. The specimen was blood. This TCR came from a woman aged 45-65 years with Graves' hyperthyroidism. In DNA form, the CDR3 reads TGTGCCAGCAGCCCCAGGGGGTCCAGCGGGAACACTGAAGCTTTCTTT. Protein sequence: CASSPRGSSGNTEAFF.